What follows describes a single T cell receptor (beta chain). The antigen remains unidentified. This sample was included in a study of cytomegalovirus exposure and HLA in healthy donors. Findings and caveats of the study: Reportedly, fewer N-insertions than the roughly 690-donor mean appeared in an Asian-associated ancestry cluster in a later analysis.

Germline assignment: CDR1 SNHLY and CDR2 FYNNEI. The CDR3 sequence is 15 residues long. Trimming cost V 8 bases and J 3 bases, with 18 bases left between them. Vbeta (60) and Jbeta (13) primers were used in the PCR. Only in-frame clones appear in the TCRdb table, and some are missing; sequencing was by immunoSEQ multiplex PCR. The data contain around 180,000 clones, 70% to 80% of them seen just once; the ten biggest clones take up 2.4%. The TCR originated in a man aged 55 to 70 in good health and CMV-seronegative. The sample consisted of PBMCs. This chain connects TRBV2 to TRBJ2-3; D is possibly TRBD2 (5 bases). The CDR3 spells CASAALGIRTDTQYF. Written as DNA, the CDR3 is TGTGCCAGCGCTGCACTAGGAATTCGTACAGATACGCAGTATTTT.